A selection of T cell receptor beta chains follows, all from one sample in a study of CD8 T cells in Susac syndrome. TCRdb passed the immunoSEQ multiplex PCR reads through MiXCR, listing each CDR3 protein once. This sample has under 200,000 distinct CDR3 sequences, with more than 85% found just once. The sample consisted of CD8+ T cells from PBMCs. These receptors originate from a human donor with Susac syndrome. Each CDR3 is given with its conserved first and last residue. D genes are given only for firm matches. Expanded clones are given a class, and other clones once, few, many or no size at all.

>-|-|TRBV13|TRBJ1-2
CASSTQLVSSGYGYTF
TGTGCCAGCAGCACCCAACTGGTTAGTTCCGGCTATGGCTACACCTTC
>-|-|TRBV10-3|TRBJ2-2
CAISESPSTGELFF
TGTGCCATCAGTGAGTCCCCCAGCACCGGGGAGCTGTTTTTT
>-|-|TRBV30|TRBJ2-2
CAWSVLRAGELFF
TGTGCCTGGAGTGTACTCCGAGCCGGGGAGCTGTTTTTT
>-|TRBD1|TRBV7-9|TRBJ2-5
CASVGPGTEETQYF
TGTGCCAGCGTCGGCCCCGGGACAGAAGAGACCCAGTACTTC
>-|-|TRBV30|TRBJ1-2
CAWSGAPWGYTF
TGTGCCTGGAGTGGGGCCCCATGGGGCTACACCTTC
>-|-|TRBV27|TRBJ1-5
CASSLYLGGQPQHF
TGTGCCAGCAGTCTCTACCTGGGCGGTCAGCCCCAGCATTTT
>-|-|TRBV10-3|TRBJ1-3
CAISEVSGNTIYF
TGTGCCATCAGTGAGGTCAGTGGAAACACCATATATTTT
>-|-|TRBV4-1|TRBJ2-5
CASSQKSGWGETQYF
TGCGCCAGCAGCCAAAAATCAGGGTGGGGGGAGACCCAGTACTTC
>-|-|TRBV20-1|TRBJ2-1
CSARVGSPWSDNEQFF
TGCAGTGCTAGAGTTGGTAGCCCGTGGTCGGACAATGAGCAGTTCTTC
>-|-|TRBV11-1|TRBJ2-1
CASSLSMGSSPLMSSYNEQFF
TGTGCCAGCAGCTTATCGATGGGTTCTAGCCCACTAATGAGCTCCTACAATGAGCAGTTCTTC
>-|-|TRBV24-1|TRBJ2-2
CATSDLGDLTGELFF
TGTGCCACCAGTGATTTGGGGGACCTCACCGGGGAGCTGTTTTTT
>-|TRBD2|TRBV7-9|TRBJ2-5
CASSHRTSGAQETQYF
TGTGCCAGCAGCCATAGGACTAGCGGGGCCCAAGAGACCCAGTACTTC
>-|-|TRBV20-1|TRBJ2-3
CSARDETDTQYF
TGCAGTGCTAGAGATGAGACAGATACGCAGTATTTT
>-|TRBD1|TRBV28|TRBJ1-2
CASSLGQNYGYTF
TGTGCCAGCTCACTGGGACAGAACTATGGCTACACCTTC
>-|-|TRBV4-2|TRBJ2-7
CASSQEIRIYEQYF
TGTGCCAGCAGCCAAGAGATTCGGATCTACGAGCAGTACTTC
>-|-|TRBV19|TRBJ1-2
CASRTAGLDYTF
TGTGCCAGTAGGACCGCGGGGTTGGACTACACCTTC
>-|-|TRBV4-1|TRBJ2-7
CASSQDRQFYEQYF
TGCGCCAGCAGCCAAGATAGACAGTTCTACGAGCAGTACTTC
>-|TRBD2|TRBV29-1|TRBJ2-3
CSVGREGGGRTDTQYF
TGCAGCGTTGGGAGGGAGGGAGGAGGACGCACAGATACGCAGTATTTT
>-|-|TRBV5-6|TRBJ1-1
CASSFGQPYTEAFF
TGTGCCAGCAGCTTTGGTCAGCCTTACACTGAAGCTTTCTTT
>-|TRBD1|TRBV30|TRBJ2-3
CAWSEGTATSTDTQYF
TGTGCCTGGAGTGAAGGGACAGCCACTAGCACAGATACGCAGTATTTT
>-|-|TRBV7-9|TRBJ2-7
CASSRGVVNEQYF
TGTGCCAGCAGCCGGGGCGTGGTAAACGAGCAGTACTTC
>-|TRBD1|TRBV9|TRBJ1-1
CASAQGAVNTEAFF
TGTGCCAGCGCTCAGGGGGCTGTGAACACTGAAGCTTTCTTT
>-|-|TRBV27|TRBJ1-1
CASRTGLLLRDTEAFF
TGTGCCTCCCGAACCGGGCTACTTCTTCGGGACACTGAAGCTTTCTTT
>-|TRBD1|TRBV29-1|TRBJ2-5
CSVEGTGDQETQYF
TGCAGCGTTGAAGGGACAGGGGACCAAGAGACCCAGTACTTC
>-|TRBD1|TRBV7-8|TRBJ1-1
CASSTRTGRFTEAFF
TGTGCCAGCAGCACCCGGACAGGGCGGTTTACTGAAGCTTTCTTT
>-|TRBD2|TRBV7-2|TRBJ2-7
CASSLGGTSGGAYEQYF
TGTGCCAGCAGCTTAGGAGGGACTAGCGGGGGGGCCTACGAGCAGTACTTC
>-|-|TRBV6-1|TRBJ1-2
CASSESGSYSYGYTF
TGTGCCAGCAGTGAATCTGGCAGTTATAGCTATGGCTACACCTTC
>-|-|TRBV4-1|TRBJ2-5
CASSQGRGGRETQYF
TGCGCCAGCAGCCAAGGCAGGGGAGGGAGAGAGACCCAGTACTTC
>-|TRBD1|TRBV12-3/TRBV12-4|TRBJ1-1
CASTPRDRASSTEAFF
TGTGCCAGCACCCCTCGGGACAGGGCTTCGAGCACTGAAGCTTTCTTT
>-|-|TRBV28|TRBJ2-7
CASSSNLDYEQYF
TGTGCCAGCAGTTCGAACCTTGACTACGAGCAGTACTTC
>-|-|TRBV18|TRBJ2-7
CASSPQETGTEVYEQYF
TGTGCCAGCTCACCACAAGAAACAGGGACCGAGGTGTACGAGCAGTACTTC
>-|TRBD1|TRBV12-5|TRBJ2-7
CASGLKWDRVNF
TGTGCTAGTGGTTTGAAGTGGGACAGGGTGAACTTC
>-|-|TRBV15|TRBJ2-5
CATSTAAPTQYF
TGTGCCACCAGCACAGCCGCCCCAACCCAGTACTTC
>-|TRBD1|TRBV7-9|TRBJ1-2
CASSLGTGGHYGYTF
TGTGCCAGCAGCCTTGGGACAGGGGGACACTATGGCTACACCTTC
>-|-|TRBV7-3|TRBJ1-1
CASSLEGWSEAFF
TGTGCCAGCAGCTTGGAGGGTTGGAGTGAAGCTTTCTTT
>once|TRBD1|TRBV25-1|TRBJ2-7
CASSGTENYEQYF
TGTGCCAGCAGCGGGACAGAAAACTACGAGCAGTACTTC
>-|-|TRBV20-1|TRBJ2-3
CSARPGAGTDTQYF
TGCAGTGCTAGACCGGGAGCAGGCACAGATACGCAGTATTTT
>-|-|TRBV5-6|TRBJ2-7
CASSHSATRAEQYF
TGTGCCAGCAGCCATAGCGCCACCCGTGCGGAGCAGTACTTC
>-|-|TRBV15|TRBJ1-3
CATSPDIGNTIYF
TGTGCCACCAGTCCGGACATTGGAAACACCATATATTTT
>-|-|TRBV18|TRBJ1-1
CASSRNRENTEAFF
TGTGCCAGCTCACGTAACAGGGAGAACACTGAAGCTTTCTTT